The clone carrying this TCR beta chain was counted many times. This specimen comes from a study of identical twins. MiXCR was run by TCRdb on the 5' RACE reads, yielding one entry per CDR3 protein. The profile shows about 150,000 distinct CDR3 sequences, around 3.5% of them singletons. The CDR3 spans 18 residues. Unmatched junction bases numbered 17, after V lost 6 bases and J lost 2 bases. Germline lookup yields CDR1 SGHVS and CDR2 FQNEAQ. This clonotype originated in a man aged 18 to 30 in good health. J is TRBJ2-7 and V is TRBV7-8, with TRBD1 matching 9 bases. Sequenced material: memory T cells sorted from blood. CDR3 sequence reads: CASSPNPMGTGFTYEQYF. The CDR3, as DNA: TGTGCCAGCAGTCCAAACCCAATGGGGACAGGGTTTACCTACGAGCAGTACTTC. The variable domain in full, with the rest retrieved from reference TRBV7-8 and TRBJ2-7, is GAGVSQSPRYKVAKRGQDVALRCDPISGHVSLFWYQQALGQGPEFLTYFQNEAQLDKSGLPSDRFFAERPEGSVSTLKIQRTQQEDSAVYLCASSPNPMGTGFTYEQYFGPGTRLTVT.